The entry below describes one T cell receptor beta chain. The sample belongs to a study of cytomegalovirus exposure and HLA in healthy donors. This CDR3 has 15 residues. Germline V gene data show CDR1 as ENHRY and CDR2 as SYGVKD. Trimming removed 6 bases from V and 2 bases from J; junction bases left unmatched: 6. Primers: 60 Vbeta forward and 13 Jbeta reverse. Sequenced by immunoSEQ multiplex PCR; TCRdb stores in-frame clones only, minus some. In the table there are about 190,000 clones, around four fifths of which are singletons. The source material was PBMCs. This TCR derives from a man in his forties or fifties in good health and CMV-seropositive. V gene TRBV10-3 combines with J gene TRBJ2-1; 8 positions agree with TRBD2. The CDR3 nucleotides read TGTGCCATCAGCCTAAGCGGGAGCACCTACAATGAGCAGTTCTTC. It codes for CAISLSGSTYNEQFF.